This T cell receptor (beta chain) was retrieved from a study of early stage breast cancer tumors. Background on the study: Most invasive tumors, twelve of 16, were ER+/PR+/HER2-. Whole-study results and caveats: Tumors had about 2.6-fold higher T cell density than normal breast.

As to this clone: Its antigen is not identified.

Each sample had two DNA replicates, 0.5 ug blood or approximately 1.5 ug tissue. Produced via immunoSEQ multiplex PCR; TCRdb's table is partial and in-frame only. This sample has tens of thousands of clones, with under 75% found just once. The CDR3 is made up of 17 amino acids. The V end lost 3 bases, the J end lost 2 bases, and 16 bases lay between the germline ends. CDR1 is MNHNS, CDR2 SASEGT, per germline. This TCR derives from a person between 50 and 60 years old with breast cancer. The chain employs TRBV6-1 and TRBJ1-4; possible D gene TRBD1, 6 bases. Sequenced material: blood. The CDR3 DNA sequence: TGTGCCAGCAGTGAGGTGAGAGGGACAACGACTAATGAAAAACTGTTTTTT. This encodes CASSEVRGTTTNEKLFF.